The rows below give T cell receptor beta chains drawn from one sample of a study of OX40 agonist ivuxolimab in advanced cancers. Sequencing was performed with immunoSEQ multiplex PCR; in TCRdb, only in-frame clones are kept and a portion is missing. The sample includes tens of thousands of clones, around 83% seen only once; the top ten take over 7.5%. This material consisted of CD4+ or CD8+ T cells sorted from blood, taken in a trial of the OX40 agonist ivuxolimab. The source of these receptors is an adult with an advanced solid tumor such as melanoma, head and neck, liver or kidney cancer. Both conserved end residues are part of each CDR3. A D gene is named only where the DNA matches it firmly. Not every row has a clone size; where given, it reads once, few, many or a size class.

- | TRBJ2-7 | TRBV5-8 | TRBD2 | TGTGCCAGCAGCTTGGGGGGGGGTCACGGCCCCTACGAGCAGTACTTC | CASSLGGGHGPYEQYF
- | TRBJ1-1 | TRBV9 | TRBD1 | TGTGCCAGCAGCGTAGGGACAGGGGGCGCGTTTGAAGCTTTCTTT | CASSVGTGGAFEAFF
- | TRBJ1-4 | TRBV27 | - | TGTGCCAGCAGTAAAGCGGTGTGGGAGCCTAATGAAAAACTGTTTTTT | CASSKAVWEPNEKLFF
- | TRBJ2-7 | TRBV2 | - | TGTGCCAGCAGACTTTCGTTCTACGAGCAGTACTTC | CASRLSFYEQYF
- | TRBJ2-3 | TRBV6-5 | - | TGTGCCAGCAGTTACTCCCTCCGGTCTAGCACAGATACGCAGTATTTT | CASSYSLRSSTDTQYF
- | TRBJ1-3 | TRBV9 | - | TGTGCCAGCAGCGTAACAGGGTTGGACGCTGGAAACACCATATATTTT | CASSVTGLDAGNTIYF
once | TRBJ2-3 | TRBV7-8 | TRBD1 | TGTGCCAGCAGCTTTAGGACAGGGATAACAGATACGCAGTATTTT | CASSFRTGITDTQYF
- | TRBJ1-4 | TRBV7-9 | - | TGTGCCAGCAGCTTAGGAGGAGGGGCTACTGAAAAACTGTTTTTT | CASSLGGGATEKLFF
- | TRBJ2-1 | TRBV28 | - | TGTGCCAGCAGTTTAGCTAGCTCCTACAATGAGCAGTTCTTC | CASSLASSYNEQFF
- | TRBJ2-2 | TRBV28 | - | TGTGCCAGCAGTTTCCGGGGAGGGGGCACCGGGGAGCTGTTTTTT | CASSFRGGGTGELFF
- | TRBJ1-1 | TRBV29-1 | - | TGCAGCGTTACGAGTAGGGTGAACACTGAAGCTTTCTTT | CSVTSRVNTEAFF
- | TRBJ1-4 | TRBV5-1 | - | TGCGCCAGCAGCTTGATGGGGGATAATGAAAAACTGTTTTTT | CASSLMGDNEKLFF
- | TRBJ1-4 | TRBV11-2 | - | TGTGCCAGCAGCTCCGGACGAAAGACTAATGAAAAACTGTTTTTT | CASSSGRKTNEKLFF
- | TRBJ1-5 | TRBV19 | - | TGTGCCACCATCCCCGAGGGGGGATGGGGCAATCAGCCCCAGCATTTT | CATIPEGGWGNQPQHF
- | TRBJ1-2 | TRBV4-2 | - | TGTGCCAGCAGCCTGGATCGGGGGGGATATGGCTACACCTTC | CASSLDRGGYGYTF
- | TRBJ2-7 | TRBV28 | - | TGTGCCAGCAGTTTGGGGTTCTACGAGCAGTACTTC | CASSLGFYEQYF
few | TRBJ2-7 | TRBV5-8 | TRBD1 | TGTGCCAGCAGCTTGGGTCCAGGGGGCTGGCGGGTGGCCTACGAGCAGTACTTC | CASSLGPGGWRVAYEQYF
- | TRBJ1-6 | TRBV6-1 | - | TGTGCCAGCAGTCCCCGTGTGTATTCTCTCCACTTT | CASSPRVYSLHF
- | TRBJ2-2 | TRBV29-1 | - | TGCAGCGTTGGGGGCAGGGGTGGGACCGGGGAGCTGTTTTTT | CSVGGRGGTGELFF
- | TRBJ2-1 | TRBV7-7 | TRBD1 | TGTGCTAGCAGCGACCGGGACAGGGGCCATGAGCAGTTCTTC | CASSDRDRGHEQFF
- | TRBJ2-1 | TRBV5-1 | TRBD1 | TGCGCCAGCAGCCTGGGACAGGGAGGCTACAATGAGCAGTTCTTC | CASSLGQGGYNEQFF
- | TRBJ2-3 | TRBV7-2 | - | TGTGCCAGCAGCTTAGTAGGGGGTCAGGCAGATACGCAGTATTTT | CASSLVGGQADTQYF
- | TRBJ2-1 | TRBV11-2 | - | TGTGCCAGCAGCTTAGAGGGGGGGCATTATGAGCAGTTCTTC | CASSLEGGHYEQFF
once | TRBJ2-7 | TRBV7-9 | - | TGTGCCAGCAGCTCCCCCATGGAGCTCATTTCCGAGCAGTACTTC | CASSSPMELISEQYF
- | TRBJ2-1 | TRBV5-1 | TRBD2 | TGCGCCAGCAGCATTACTAGCGGGATCAATGAGCAGTTCTTC | CASSITSGINEQFF
- | TRBJ2-7 | TRBV14 | - | TGTGCCAGCAGCCAAGATCAGACAGGCTTCTCCTACGAGCAGTACTTC | CASSQDQTGFSYEQYF
- | TRBJ2-1 | TRBV5-1 | - | TGCGCCAGCAGCGGCCGGGACCTTTCCTCCTCCTACAATGAGCAGTTCTTC | CASSGRDLSSSYNEQFF
medium-sized | TRBJ1-6 | TRBV18 | TRBD1 | TGTGCCAGCTCACCACGGGACAGCCGTAATTCACCCCTCCACTTT | CASSPRDSRNSPLHF
- | TRBJ2-4 | TRBV19 | TRBD2 | TGTGCCAGTAGGGGAGGGACCTTAAAAAACATTCAGTACTTC | CASRGGTLKNIQYF
few | TRBJ1-5 | TRBV6-1 | - | TGTGCCAGCAGTGGCCAGGGGAATAGCAATCAGCCCCAGCATTTT | CASSGQGNSNQPQHF
- | TRBJ1-2 | TRBV5-1 | - | TGCGCCAGCAGCCCTACCGGTGGGGGGGGCTACACCTTC | CASSPTGGGGYTF
- | TRBJ2-5 | TRBV5-4 | TRBD2 | TGTGCCAGCAGCCGGGGGGGGGTCGGAGAGACCCAGTACTTC | CASSRGGVGETQYF
- | TRBJ1-4 | TRBV6-4 | TRBD1 | TGTGCCAGCCCACGGACAGGGAATAGTTTAACTAATGAAAAACTGTTTTTT | CASPRTGNSLTNEKLFF
- | TRBJ1-4 | TRBV11-2 | - | TGTGCCAGCAGCTTTGGGGGAAATGAAAAACTGTTTTTT | CASSFGGNEKLFF
- | TRBJ1-1 | TRBV28 | TRBD1 | TGTGCCAGCAGAAGGGGGCTTACTGAAGCTTTCTTT | CASRRGLTEAFF
- | TRBJ2-5 | TRBV9 | - | TGTGCCAGCAGCGCCTCGCCGGGGCGGCAAGAGACCCAGTACTTC | CASSASPGRQETQYF
few | TRBJ1-5 | TRBV10-1 | - | TGCGCCAGCAGTGGGACAGTCGATGGGGCCCAGCATTTT | CASSGTVDGAQHF
once | TRBJ2-7 | TRBV21-1 | - | TGTGCCAGCAGCTCAAGCACGGAGGGCGAGCAGTACTTC | CASSSSTEGEQYF
- | TRBJ1-5 | TRBV6-1 | - | TGTGCCAGCAGTGAAGCGAACGACGGCCAGCCCCAGCATTTT | CASSEANDGQPQHF
few | TRBJ1-5 | TRBV4-2 | - | TGTGCCAGCAGCCAGTCCGAATCCGGCGGCAAGCCCCAGCATTTT | CASSQSESGGKPQHF
- | TRBJ1-2 | TRBV4-2 | - | TGTGCCAGCAGCCAAACTGGGGCTAACTATGGCTACACCTTC | CASSQTGANYGYTF
- | TRBJ2-7 | TRBV4-2 | - | TGTGCCAGCAGCCGACAGTCAGACGACTCCTACGAGCAGTACTTC | CASSRQSDDSYEQYF
- | TRBJ2-7 | TRBV4-1 | - | TGCGCCAGCAGCATTACACTAGAGCCAATTTACGAGCAGTACTTC | CASSITLEPIYEQYF
- | TRBJ1-3 | TRBV6-5 | TRBD1 | TGTGCCAGCAGTTACTCGGGGACAGGGCGTGCAAACACCATATATTTT | CASSYSGTGRANTIYF
- | TRBJ2-1 | TRBV28 | - | TGTGCCAGCATGAGCTCCTACAATGAGCAGTTCTTC | CASMSSYNEQFF
few | TRBJ1-1 | TRBV7-9 | - | TGTGCCAGCAGCTTAGATTTAACTGAAGCTTTCTTT | CASSLDLTEAFF
- | TRBJ2-1 | TRBV28 | TRBD2 | TGTGCCAGTAGCGGGATTTATGAGCAGTTCTTC | CASSGIYEQFF
- | TRBJ2-7 | TRBV28 | - | TGTGCCAGCAGTACAAGGGCGGTGCCCCAGATGAGGTACGAGCAGTACTTC | CASSTRAVPQMRYEQYF
- | TRBJ2-5 | TRBV5-4 | - | TGTGCCAGCAGCTTGGCCGGTAAGGCTCTCCAAGAGACCCAGTACTTC | CASSLAGKALQETQYF
- | TRBJ1-1 | TRBV5-6 | - | TGTGCCAGCAGCTTAAGGGCTAACACTGAAGCTTTCTTT | CASSLRANTEAFF
- | TRBJ2-3 | TRBV6-5 | - | TGTGCCAGCAGTTACGAAGTCGCAGATACGCAGTATTTT | CASSYEVADTQYF
- | TRBJ1-1 | TRBV28 | TRBD1 | TGTGCCAGCACCACGGGGGACAGCTTGAAGAAAGCTTTCTTT | CASTTGDSLKKAFF
- | TRBJ2-7 | TRBV6-1 | TRBD2 | TGTGCCAGCAGTCCTCGAGCGGGAGTTGTCGAGCAGTACTTC | CASSPRAGVVEQYF
few | TRBJ1-1 | TRBV9 | TRBD1 | TGTGCCAGCAGCGCGGGACAGCTGAACACTGAAGCTTTCTTT | CASSAGQLNTEAFF
- | TRBJ2-4 | TRBV10-2 | TRBD2 | TGCGCCAGCGCCGTAGGACTAGCTGCGGTCAAAAACATTCAGTACTTC | CASAVGLAAVKNIQYF
- | TRBJ1-4 | TRBV7-9 | - | TGTGCCAGCAGCTTACAGGGGAGGAATGAAAAACTGTTTTTT | CASSLQGRNEKLFF
- | TRBJ2-1 | TRBV5-1 | TRBD2 | TGCGCCAGCAGCTTCGGGAGGACGAGGGATGAGCAGTTCTTC | CASSFGRTRDEQFF